The present T cell receptor beta chain was sequenced within a study of tumor and adjacent non-tumor tissue in lung cancer. This clonotype was seen ten or more times. A modified ARM-PCR protocol with three rounds of nested PCR amplified TCRbeta. TCRdb processed the multiplex PCR reads anew with MiXCR; each CDR3 protein has one entry. The sample includes roughly 67,000 distinct CDR3 sequences, 50% to 60% of them seen just once. The template was RNA from unsorted bulk tissue. Deletions cut 8 bases from V and 6 bases from J, with 13 bases between. The CDR3 spans 12 residues. The sample was lung tumor tissue. The V call is TRBV12-3 or TRBV12-4, the J call TRBJ1-1; D ambiguous. The source is a man in his forties or fifties with non-small cell lung cancer. The CDR3 bases are TGTGCCAGCCAAAACCCGAGCTCTGAAGCTTTCTTT. Translating gives CASQNPSSEAFF.